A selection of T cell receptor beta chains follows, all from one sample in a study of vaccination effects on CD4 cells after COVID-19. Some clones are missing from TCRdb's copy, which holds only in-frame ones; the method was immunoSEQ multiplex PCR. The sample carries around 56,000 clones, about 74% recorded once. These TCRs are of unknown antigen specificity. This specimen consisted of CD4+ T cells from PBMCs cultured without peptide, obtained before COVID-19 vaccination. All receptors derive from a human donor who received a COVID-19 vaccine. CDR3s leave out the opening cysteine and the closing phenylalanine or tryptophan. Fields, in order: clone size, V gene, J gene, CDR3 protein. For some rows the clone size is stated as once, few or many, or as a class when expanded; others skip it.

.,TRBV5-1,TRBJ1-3,ASSLDPGRSGNTIY
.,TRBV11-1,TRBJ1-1,ASSLDPQNTEAF
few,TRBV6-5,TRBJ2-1,ASSQDRGRINEQF
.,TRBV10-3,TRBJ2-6,AISESEYLGGNGANVLT
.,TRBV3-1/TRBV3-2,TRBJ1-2,ASSQVFGNLNYGYT
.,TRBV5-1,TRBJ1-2,ASSDSTNYGYT
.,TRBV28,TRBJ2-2,ASSYSAGGSTGELF
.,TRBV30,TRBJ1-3,AWIKVSSGNTIY
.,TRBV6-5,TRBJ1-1,ASTQKGKEAF
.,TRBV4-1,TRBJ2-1,ASSRSDRGGEGEQF
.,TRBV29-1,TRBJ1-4,SVLHTNEKLF
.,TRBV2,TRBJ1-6,ASRREGDSPLH
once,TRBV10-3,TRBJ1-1,AISERATNTEAF
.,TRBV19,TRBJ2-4,AASSLAKNIQY
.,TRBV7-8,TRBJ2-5,ASSVRDRGQETQY
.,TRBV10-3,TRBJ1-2,AIRAGTGDGYT
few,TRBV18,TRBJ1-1,ASSPPKMNTEAF
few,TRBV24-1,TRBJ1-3,ATSDRPGTGVGNTIY
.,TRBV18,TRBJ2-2,ASSRQRDTGELF
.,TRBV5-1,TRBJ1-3,ASRTGGLSGNTIY
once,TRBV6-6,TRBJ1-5,ASSYWQGSNQPQH
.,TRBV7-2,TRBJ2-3,ASSLALAGADTQY
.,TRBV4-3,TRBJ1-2,ASSHPTGRNGYT
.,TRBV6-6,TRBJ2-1,ASKRQEYNEQF
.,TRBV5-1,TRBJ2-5,ASSSGQIQETQY
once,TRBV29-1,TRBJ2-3,SSGTSGGTDTQY
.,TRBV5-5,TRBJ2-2,ASSLSSGNTGELF
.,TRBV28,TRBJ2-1,ASSPPRMQDQQF
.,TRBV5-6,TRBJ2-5,ASSLVSRGVLETQY
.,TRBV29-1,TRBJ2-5,SERLDLQETQY
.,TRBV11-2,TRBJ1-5,ASTFPPLDRGGQQPQH
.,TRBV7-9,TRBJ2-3,AIRLGQVKSSSTDTQY
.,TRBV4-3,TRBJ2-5,ASSQEVAGNQETQY
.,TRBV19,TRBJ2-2,ASSIGQANTGELF
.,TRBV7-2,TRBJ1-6,ASSSNSGGSYNSPLH
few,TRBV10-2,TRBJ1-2,ASSESSGYGYT
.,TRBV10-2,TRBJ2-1,ASTRGLSYNEQF
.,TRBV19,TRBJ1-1,ATWRTTNTEAF
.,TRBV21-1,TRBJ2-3,ASSRLAEGTQY
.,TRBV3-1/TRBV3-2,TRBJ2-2,ASRQGGELF
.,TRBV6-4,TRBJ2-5,ASNPSSGGLQETQY
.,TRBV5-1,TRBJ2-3,ASSLGQGADTQY
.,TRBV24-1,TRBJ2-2,ATSDSTIGDTGELF
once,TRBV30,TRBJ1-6,AWSVGPSGSPLH
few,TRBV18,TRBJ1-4,ASSPPGENEKLF
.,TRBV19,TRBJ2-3,ASSSPPGQGTDTQY